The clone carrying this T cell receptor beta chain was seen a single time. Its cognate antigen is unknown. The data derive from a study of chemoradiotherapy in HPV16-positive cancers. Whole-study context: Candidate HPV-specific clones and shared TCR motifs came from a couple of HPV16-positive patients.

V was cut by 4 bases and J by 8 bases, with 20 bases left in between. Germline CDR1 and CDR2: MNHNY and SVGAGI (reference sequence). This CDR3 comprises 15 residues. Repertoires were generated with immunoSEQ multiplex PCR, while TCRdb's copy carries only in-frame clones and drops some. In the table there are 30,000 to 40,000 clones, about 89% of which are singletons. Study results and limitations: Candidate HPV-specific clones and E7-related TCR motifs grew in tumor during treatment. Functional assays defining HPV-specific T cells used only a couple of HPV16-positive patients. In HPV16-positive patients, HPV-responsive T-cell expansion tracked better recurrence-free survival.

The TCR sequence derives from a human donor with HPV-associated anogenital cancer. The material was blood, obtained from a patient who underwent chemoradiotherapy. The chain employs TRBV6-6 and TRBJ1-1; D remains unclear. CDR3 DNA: TGTGCCAGCAGTTCGGAGCCGGGAACTCACAAAGAAGCTTTCTTT. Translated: CASSSEPGTHKEAFF.